The 31 T cell receptor beta chains given below trace back to one sample, sequenced in a study of graft-versus-host responses after intestinal transplantation. These receptors are not linked to any known antigen. Some clones are missing from TCRdb's copy, which holds only in-frame ones; the method was immunoSEQ multiplex PCR. The repertoire includes 85,000 to 95,000 clones, approximately 94% of them detected once, and roughly 2% sits in the top ten. This material consisted of unstimulated CD8+ T cells sorted from spleen or lymph node cells, taken before intestinal transplant. The receptors come from a human donor who received an intestinal transplant.

The rearrangement uses TRBV4-3 and TRBJ2-7; possibly TRBD1 for D (5 bases). CDR1 and CDR2 from the germline V gene are LGHNA and YSLEER. Trimming stripped 3 bases from V and 7 bases from J, with 22 bases between. This CDR3 has 16 amino acids. CDR3 protein: CASSQDTDLRVSEQYF. The CDR3, as DNA: TGCGCCAGCAGCCAGGACACGGACCTCAGGGTATCGGAGCAGTACTTC.

The CDR3 sequence: CSVRPGPDEQYF. CDR3 DNA: TGCAGCGTTCGGCCGGGTCCAGACGAGCAGTACTTC. This chain uses TRBV29-1 with TRBJ2-7; no firm D call. The CDR3 is made up of 12 amino acids. Germline V lookup: CDR1 SQVTM, CDR2 ANQGSEA. V was shortened by 5 bases and J by 5 bases, with 13 bases between the two germline ends.

The chain joins TRBV6-5 to TRBJ1-3; no definite D call. The CDR3 is 11 residues long. The V and J ends lost 11 bases and 0 bases respectively, with 5 bases between them. Germline CDR1 and CDR2: MNHEY and SVGAGI. CDR3 in amino acids: CASHSGNTIYF. The CDR3 coding sequence is TGTGCCTCACACTCTGGAAACACCATATATTTT.

J is TRBJ2-5 and V is TRBV7-8; 7 bases line up with TRBD1. The CDR3 consists of 16 residues. CDR1 is SGHVS, CDR2 FQNEAQ, per germline. The ends lost 5 bases at V and 5 bases at J; junction bases unmatched: 14. The CDR3 DNA follows: TGTGCCAGCAGCCCCCCCCTGACAGGGCAGTCGGAGACCCAGTACTTC. It codes for CASSPPLTGQSETQYF.

The chain recombines TRBV9 with TRBJ1-2; D gene unclear. This CDR3 spans 15 amino acids. V was shortened by 3 bases and J by 11 bases, with 23 bases between the two germline ends. Germline CDR1 SGDLS, CDR2 YYNGEE. CDR3 loop: CASSGGLRERMWYTF. The CDR3 DNA is TGTGCCAGCAGCGGAGGACTAAGGGAGAGAATGTGGTACACCTTC.

This clone was observed a handful of times. This chain links TRBV4-3 with TRBJ1-1, with TRBD1 matching 8 bases. The trim removed 3 bases at V and 5 bases at J, leaving 2 bases unmatched. The CDR3 consists of 13 residues. Per germline, CDR1 LGHNA and CDR2 YSLEER. CDR3 region: CASSHQGATEAFF. The CDR3 region has the DNA TGCGCCAGCAGCCATCAGGGGGCGACTGAAGCTTTCTTT.

This sequence joins TRBV4-3 and TRBJ1-5; 7 bases fit TRBD1. Germline values: CDR1 LGHNA, CDR2 YSLEER. Losses at the gene ends were 1 base for V and 2 bases for J; bases not matched to a gene: 11. The CDR3 spans 18 residues. The CDR3 sequence is CASSQALTGTDGNQPQHF. CDR3 coding DNA: TGCGCCAGCAGCCAAGCGCTAACCGGGACAGACGGCAATCAGCCCCAGCATTTT.

The gene calls are TRBV19 and TRBJ1-1, with D possibly matching TRBD1 (6 bases). The length of the CDR3 is 16 residues. Looked up from germline, CDR1 is LNHDA and CDR2 is SQIVND (reference sequence). V was trimmed by 2 bases and J by 1 base, leaving 14 bases between them. CDR3 nucleotide sequence: TGTGCCAGTAGTATACAGGGGAGAGGGGAGAACACTGAAGCTTTCTTT. Amino acids: CASSIQGRGENTEAFF.

The chain has TRBV21-1 and TRBJ2-7; the table's D call, TRBD2, has no DNA check behind it. TRBV21-1 counts as a pseudogene. The CDR3 runs to 16 residues. The CDR3 spells CASSSRLFSPPTEQYF. CDR3 in DNA: TGTGCCAGCAGCTCCCGATTGTTTAGCCCTCCGACGGAGCAGTACTTC.

The chain links TRBV4-3 to TRBJ1-1, with D possibly matching TRBD1 (6 bases). Germline V CDR1 and CDR2: LGHNA, YSLEER. This CDR3 spans 15 amino acids. V lost 4 bases and J lost 1, with 13 bases in between. CDR3 bases: TGCGCCAGCAGCCCCACGGGGGGCAAGAACACTGAAGCTTTCTTT. It translates to CASSPTGGKNTEAFF.

V gene TRBV7-8 combines with J gene TRBJ2-7; 8 bases map to TRBD1. The V and J ends lost 4 bases and 5 bases, in that order; junction bases with no gene match: 16. CDR1 is SGHVS, CDR2 FQNEAQ, per germline. The CDR3 consists of 17 residues. CDR3 sequence (DNA): TGTGCCAGCAGCTCCCGGGGACAGGCCGAACGCGGTGACGAGCAGTACTTC. As protein: CASSSRGQAERGDEQYF.

The chain is built from TRBV27 and TRBJ2-5; D is uncertain. Germline CDR1 reads MNHEY; CDR2 reads SMNVEV (reference sequence). This CDR3 spans 11 amino acids. V was clipped by 5 bases and J by 2 bases, with 3 bases between them. CDR3 nucleotide sequence: TGTGCCAGCAGTCCACAAGAGACCCAGTACTTC. Residues: CASSPQETQYF.

The chain carries TRBV27 and TRBJ2-7, with a possible D match to TRBD1 (6 bases). CDR1 and CDR2 (germline): MNHEY, SMNVEV (reference sequence). Trimming stripped 5 bases from V and 2 bases from J, with 13 bases between. The CDR3 totals 14 residues. CDR3 region: CASSPVDSTYEQYF. CDR3 bases: TGTGCCAGCAGTCCCGTGGACAGTACCTACGAGCAGTACTTC.

The chain employs TRBV11-2 and TRBJ2-1, with 8 bases fitting TRBD2. With V trimmed by 5 bases and J by 7 bases, 16 bases remained unmatched. Germline CDR1 SGHAT, CDR2 FQNNGV. This CDR3 has 17 amino acids. CDR3 sequence reads: CASSQQPGLESSNEQFF. The CDR3 DNA follows: TGTGCCAGCAGCCAACAACCGGGACTAGAGTCCTCGAATGAGCAGTTCTTC.

This chain uses TRBV11-2 with TRBJ1-1; 9 bases are shared with TRBD1. CDR3 size: 18 residues. With 5 bases clipped from V and 3 bases from J, the junction kept 16 bases outside the gene matches. Germline V lookup: CDR1 SGHAT, CDR2 FQNNGV. CDR3 amino acids: CASSVTDRGMGEYTEAFF. In DNA form, the CDR3 reads TGTGCCAGCAGCGTAACGGACAGGGGAATGGGCGAGTACACTGAAGCTTTCTTT.

This rearrangement joins TRBV4-3 to TRBJ2-3, with 12 bases fitting TRBD2. CDR3 size: 16 residues. Germline loops: CDR1 LGHNA, CDR2 YSLEER. The V and J ends lost 0 bases and 5 bases, in that order; junction bases with no gene match: 3. The CDR3 DNA follows: TGCGCCAGCAGCCAAGATGCACTAGCGGGGGGAGATACGCAGTATTTT. Translating gives CASSQDALAGGDTQYF.

V gene TRBV15 combines with J gene TRBJ1-5; no firm D call. The CDR3 sequence is 18 residues long. The germline V gene encodes CDR1 LNHNV and CDR2 YYDKDF (reference sequence). Trimming took 0 bases from V and 3 from J, leaving 18 bases between them. The CDR3 region has the DNA TGTGCCACCAGCAGAGATCTGGCAGTCTCCGCCTTCAATCAGCCCCAGCATTTT. Its translation is CATSRDLAVSAFNQPQHF.

The chain carries TRBV19 and TRBJ2-7; no clear D gene. There are 12 residues in the CDR3. Trimming left V 8 bases short and J 5 bases short, with 13 bases between. The V gene's germline CDR1 is LNHDA and CDR2 SQIVND (reference sequence). The CDR3 loop is CASGRRGDEQYF. The CDR3 DNA reads TGTGCCAGTGGTAGGAGAGGCGACGAGCAGTACTTC.

J is TRBJ2-2 and V is TRBV7-7; TRBD1 agrees at 8 bases. The V segment lost 5 bases and the J segment 4 bases; nucleotides outside the gene matches: 18. There are 19 residues in the CDR3. Germline V gives CDR1 SSHAT, CDR2 FNYEAQ (reference sequence). The CDR3 DNA follows: TGTGCCAGCAGCCTAGGCAGGGCAGGGGGCATCCTCGGCACCGGGGAGCTGTTTTTT. It codes for CASSLGRAGGILGTGELFF.

The CDR3 DNA follows: TGTGCCAGCAGCGTAGATGGGACAGCGAATCACTATGGCTACACCTTC. This codes for CASSVDGTANHYGYTF. The rearrangement joins TRBV9 to TRBJ1-2, with 7 bases identical to TRBD1. CDR3 size: 16 residues. Germline-derived CDR1 and CDR2 are SGDLS and YYNGEE. Losses at the gene ends were 0 bases for V and 3 bases for J; bases not matched to a gene: 8.

The chain combines TRBV29-1 with TRBJ2-2; no reliable D call. V lost 6 bases to trimming and J lost 5 bases, with 10 bases between them. Looked up from germline, CDR1 is SQVTM and CDR2 is ANQGSEA. CDR3 size: 12 residues. CDR3 residues: CSVIPGTGELFF. The CDR3 DNA follows: TGCAGCGTAATCCCGGGTACCGGGGAGCTGTTTTTT.

The chain recombines TRBV27 with TRBJ1-2; TRBD1 aligns across 11 bases. CDR3 length equals 14 residues. From germline, CDR1 is MNHEY and CDR2 SMNVEV (reference sequence). The J segment lost 3 bases and the V segment lost 4 bases, leaving 1 base of the junction unmatched. CDR3 bases: TGTGCCAGCAGTTGGGACAGGGGGGACTATGGCTACACCTTC. It yields the protein CASSWDRGDYGYTF.

The chain joins TRBV30 to TRBJ1-4; 8 bases line up with TRBD1. Germline V gene data show CDR1 as GTSNPN and CDR2 as SVGIG (reference sequence). J lost 7 bases, V lost 2 bases, and 6 bases had no gene match. CDR3 length: 14 amino acids. The CDR3 DNA is TGTGCCTGGAGTCTTACAGGGGGGAGTGAAAAACTGTTTTTT. Amino acid sequence: CAWSLTGGSEKLFF.

The chain has TRBV27 and TRBJ2-1; 9 bases fit TRBD1. Trimming removed 1 base from V and 9 bases from J; junction bases left unmatched: 4. CDR3 length equals 14 residues. Germline V CDR1 and CDR2: MNHEY, SMNVEV (reference sequence). The CDR3: CASSLYGTGSEQFF. The CDR3 coding sequence is TGTGCCAGCAGTTTATATGGGACAGGGAGTGAGCAGTTCTTC.

The chain couples TRBV11-2 to TRBJ2-1; D ambiguous. With 4 bases removed from V and 1 base from J, the gap between germline ends came to 11 bases. There are 15 residues in the CDR3. Germline loops: CDR1 SGHAT, CDR2 FQNNGV. In DNA, the CDR3 is TGTGCCAGCAGCTCCTCAGTCGGGTCCTACAATGAGCAGTTCTTC. Translation: CASSSSVGSYNEQFF. The full variable domain, with the rest looked up from reference TRBV11-2 and TRBJ2-1, is EAGVAQSPRYKIIEKRQSVAFWCNPISGHATLYWYQQILGQGPKLLIQFQNNGVVDDSQLPKDRFSAERLKGVDSTLKIQPAKLEDSAVYLCASSSSVGSYNEQFFGPGTRLTVL.

The genes are TRBV7-9 and TRBJ1-2, with 10 bases that match TRBD1. Germline lookup yields CDR1 SEHNR and CDR2 FQNEAQ (reference sequence). V shed 5 bases, J shed 4 bases, and the junction held 7 bases outside the gene matches. The CDR3 spans 15 residues. Here the CDR3 DNA reads TGTGCCAGCAGCCGGACAGGGGGGACCCCCTATGGCTACACCTTC. Amino acids: CASSRTGGTPYGYTF.

This chain uses TRBV19 with TRBJ1-1; TRBD1 agrees at 10 bases. V was clipped by 3 bases and J by 4 bases; unmatched bases: 5. The CDR3 runs 15 residues. CDR1 and CDR2 from the germline V gene are LNHDA and SQIVND (reference sequence). This CDR3 is CASSIPDRGGTEAFF. CDR3 in DNA: TGTGCCAGTAGTATCCCGGACAGGGGGGGCACTGAAGCTTTCTTT.

The rearrangement links TRBV19 to TRBJ2-1; 12 nucleotides line up with TRBD2. Germline-derived CDR1 and CDR2 are LNHDA and SQIVND (reference sequence). The CDR3 spans 15 residues. Losses at the gene ends were 5 bases for V and 7 bases for J; bases not matched to a gene: 6. Written as DNA, the CDR3 is TGTGCCAGTAGTGCGACTAGCGGGGGTGGGAATGAGCAGTTCTTC. Translation gives CASSATSGGGNEQFF.

This clone has just one count. The chain employs TRBV4-1 and TRBJ1-2, with 9 nucleotides matching TRBD1. V shed 3 bases and J 5 bases; nucleotides not matched to a gene: 10. Germline V gene lookup returns CDR1 MGHRA and CDR2 YSYEKL. This CDR3 is built from 16 residues. The CDR3 DNA reads as TGCGCCAGCAGCCAGGACCGGGACAGGGCACCTTATGGCTACACCTTC. As protein: CASSQDRDRAPYGYTF.

This clone was counted a single time. This sequence joins TRBV7-2 and TRBJ1-2; no firm D call. The CDR3 has 14 amino acids. Trimming stripped 0 bases from V and 3 bases from J, with 8 bases between. From germline, CDR1 is SGHTA and CDR2 FQGNSA. The CDR3 region has the DNA TGTGCCAGCAGCTTAGCGGTGACTTACTATGGCTACACCTTC. Encoded protein: CASSLAVTYYGYTF.

The rearrangement uses TRBV7-6 and TRBJ1-5; D call uncertain. This CDR3 region has 13 residues. Germline CDR1 reads SGHVS; CDR2 reads FNYEAQ. The V end lost 5 bases, the J end lost 3 bases, and 8 bases lay between the germline ends. CDR3 bases: TGTGCCAGCAGCGAGGAACCCAATCAGCCCCAGCATTTT. Translating it yields CASSEEPNQPQHF.